This TCR beta chain appears in the sequencing data of a study of T cells after yellow fever vaccination. This CDR3 contains 16 residues. Unmatched junction bases numbered 6, after V lost 0 bases and J lost 2 bases. Germline V gives CDR1 SGHRS, CDR2 YFSETQ. TCRdb processed the 5' RACE reads anew with MiXCR; each CDR3 protein has one entry. The table shows about 210,000 distinct CDR3 sequences, with under 3.5% occurring only once. The chain uses TRBV5-1 and TRBJ2-3, with 7 bases aligning to TRBD2. The clonotype was recovered from a man between 18 and 29 years old who received the YFV17D yellow fever vaccine. This sample comprised CD4+ T cells sorted from PBMCs, obtained 10 days after the yellow fever booster vaccination. The CDR3 DNA sequence: TGCGCCAGCAGCTTGGCCGACGGGGGGTCCACAGATACGCAGTATTTT. This encodes CASSLADGGSTDTQYF.